This T cell receptor beta chain was recovered during a study of cytomegalovirus exposure and HLA in healthy donors. Study-wide background: Counted in an early data release were approximately 85 million unique TCRs from HLA-typed donors.

The PCR contained 60 Vbeta and 13 Jbeta primers. Some clones are missing from TCRdb's copy, which holds only in-frame ones; the method was immunoSEQ multiplex PCR. The sample records 90,000 to 120,000 clones, about 72% being singletons. The J segment lost 3 bases and the V segment lost 4 bases, leaving 5 bases of the junction unmatched. In germline, CDR1 is SGHTA, CDR2 FQGTGA. The CDR3 contains 15 residues. To note about this clone: Its antigen is undetermined.

Findings and caveats of the study: Most observed TCR sequences were rare, whereas some public TCRs were detected in many donors.

The sequenced sample consisted of PBMCs. This chain links TRBV7-3 with TRBJ2-3; 9 positions match TRBD1. The TCR sequence derives from a man aged 18 to 29 in good health and CMV-seronegative. The CDR3 loop reads CASSSQGAMTDTQYF. The CDR3 DNA follows: TGTGCCAGCAGCTCACAGGGGGCCATGACAGATACGCAGTATTTT.